Following are 27 T cell receptor beta chains from one sample sequenced in a study of blood T cell repertoires in COVID-19. The assay was immunoSEQ multiplex PCR, and TCRdb's table has in-frame clones only and misses some. The sample contains roughly 380,000 clones, about 89% of which appear only once. The sample was peripheral blood. These receptors all stem from a woman aged 40 to 50 with COVID-19, enrolled during active disease.

This rearrangement joins TRBV5-1 to TRBJ2-6; 7 bases are a match to TRBD1. In germline, CDR1 is SGHRS, CDR2 YFSETQ. V shed 6 bases and J 1 base; nucleotides not matched to a gene: 10. The length of the CDR3 is 17 residues. The CDR3 is CASMPFGTDSGANVLTF. The DNA for the CDR3 is TGCGCCAGCATGCCGTTTGGGACAGATTCTGGGGCCAACGTCCTGACTTTC.

J is TRBJ2-2 and V is TRBV19; 8 bases fit TRBD1. Germline V gene data show CDR1 as LNHDA and CDR2 as SQIVND (reference sequence). The V segment lost 6 bases and the J segment 6 bases; nucleotides outside the gene matches: 12. There are 16 residues in the CDR3. CDR3 in amino acids: CASRRGQGISAGELFF. For the CDR3, the DNA is TGTGCCAGTAGAAGAGGACAGGGTATCAGCGCCGGGGAGCTGTTTTTT.

The chain combines TRBV18 with TRBJ2-5, with D possibly matching TRBD2 (5 bases). The CDR3 is 16 residues long. Deletions cut 3 bases from V and 4 bases from J, with 18 bases between. Germline values: CDR1 KGHSH, CDR2 LQKENI. As DNA, the CDR3 is TGTGCCAGCTCACCCCCAGTCACGAGGGTTGGAGAGACCCAGTACTTC. This sequence encodes CASSPPVTRVGETQYF. The full variable domain, rest sourced from reference TRBV18 and TRBJ2-5, is NAGVMQNPRHLVRRRGQEARLRCSPMKGHSHVYWYRQLPEEGLKFMVYLQKENIIDESGMPKERFSAEFPKEGPSILRIQQVVRGDSAAYFCASSPPVTRVGETQYFGPGTRLLVL.

The genes are TRBV29-1 and TRBJ1-2, with D uncertain. V shed 1 base and J shed 6 bases, with 9 bases lying between them. The CDR3 spans 12 residues. Germline values: CDR1 SQVTM, CDR2 ANQGSEA. This CDR3 reads CSVEGFGNGYTF. The CDR3 DNA reads TGCAGCGTTGAAGGATTCGGGAATGGCTACACCTTC. Full variable domain (rest looked up from reference TRBV29-1 and TRBJ1-2): SAVISQKPSRDICQRGTSLTIQCQVDSQVTMMFWYRQQPGQSLTLIATANQGSEATYESGFVIDKFPISRPNLTFSTLTVSNMSPEDSSIYLCSVEGFGNGYTFGSGTRLTVV.

The chain combines TRBV6-6 with TRBJ1-5, with D perhaps TRBD1 (5 bases). The CDR3 loop spans 14 amino acids. Germline lookup yields CDR1 MNHNY and CDR2 SVGAGI (reference sequence). The germline V and J ends were trimmed by 6 bases and 7 bases, with 16 bases remaining between them. CDR3 sequence (DNA): TGTGCCAGCAGCAATCACGACAGTTACCAGCCCCAGCATTTT. Translated, it gives CASSNHDSYQPQHF.

V is TRBV2 and J is TRBJ1-4; 8 positions match TRBD1. The CDR3 totals 17 residues. Germline CDR1 and CDR2: SNHLY and FYNNEI. V lost 4 bases and J lost 1; bases outside the gene matches: 8. In DNA, the CDR3 is TGTGCCAGCAGTGGCAGACAGGGGCTGGAAACTAATGAAAAACTGTTTTTT. It specifies CASSGRQGLETNEKLFF.

The chain has TRBV5-8 and TRBJ2-3, with unresolved D. The CDR3 runs to 13 residues. V lost 1 base, J lost 0 bases, and 3 bases lay in between. Germline CDR1 SGHTS, CDR2 YDEGEE. The CDR3 spells CASSLTSTDTQYF. In DNA form, the CDR3 reads TGTGCCAGCAGCTTGACTAGCACAGATACGCAGTATTTT.

Regarding this clone: This CDR3 is also generated by other DNA sequences in the sample. The chain couples TRBV6-5 to TRBJ1-5, with D unclear. V lost 0 bases and J 4 bases, leaving 7 bases between the germline ends. Germline V CDR1 and CDR2: MNHEY, SVGAGI. The CDR3 is made up of 14 amino acids. Here the CDR3 reads CASSYSGGNQPQHF. As DNA, the CDR3 is TGTGCCAGCAGTTACTCCGGCGGGAATCAGCCCCAGCATTTT.

This rearrangement joins TRBV28 to TRBJ1-4; TRBD1 aligns across 9 bases. The CDR3 is 14 amino acids. CDR1 and CDR2 (germline): MDHEN, SYDVKM. V shed 7 bases, J shed 5 bases, and the junction held 5 bases outside the gene matches. The CDR3 DNA reads TGTGCCAGCAAATCTGGGACAGGGAATGAAAAACTGTTTTTT. Amino acids: CASKSGTGNEKLFF.

This clone was seen just once. This chain links TRBV25-1 with TRBJ1-1; 11 bases line up with TRBD1. Germline CDR1 and CDR2: MGHDK and SYGVNS. This CDR3 has 13 residues. V gave up 8 bases and J gave up 4 bases; unmatched junction bases: 3. The CDR3 protein is CASGQGARTEAFF. The CDR3 DNA reads TGTGCCAGCGGACAGGGGGCGCGCACTGAAGCTTTCTTT.

The V call is TRBV5-4, the J call TRBJ2-6, with 9 bases matching TRBD1. The germline V gene encodes CDR1 SGHNT and CDR2 YYREEE (reference sequence). V was clipped by 6 bases and J by 11 bases; unmatched bases: 12. CDR3 length equals 15 residues. The CDR3 here is CASTPRDRESYVLTF. In DNA form, the CDR3 reads TGTGCCAGCACCCCCCGGGACAGGGAGAGTTACGTCCTGACTTTC.

The V gene is TRBV6-5, the J gene TRBJ1-5; no reliable D call. The germline V gene encodes CDR1 MNHEY and CDR2 SVGAGI. Trimming removed 3 bases from V and 0 bases from J, with 6 bases in between. The CDR3 has 14 residues. DNA for the CDR3: TGTGCCAGCAGTTATCTGTATAGCAATCAGCCCCAGCATTTT. Residues: CASSYLYSNQPQHF.

This chain uses TRBV4-3 with TRBJ1-2; 8 nucleotides agree with TRBD1. The germline V gene encodes CDR1 LGHNA and CDR2 YSLEER. J gave up 7 bases and V 1 base, and 5 bases lay outside the gene matches. The CDR3 extends over 14 amino acids. As DNA, the CDR3 is TGCGCCAGCAGCCAAGCCGGGACAGGTCCTGGCTACACCTTC. This sequence encodes CASSQAGTGPGYTF.

This clone was recorded a few times. This chain uses TRBV27 with TRBJ1-2; possibly TRBD1 for D (5 bases). The CDR3 is 15 residues long. The V gene's germline CDR1 is MNHEY and CDR2 SMNVEV (reference sequence). Trimming stripped 3 bases from V and 8 bases from J, with 19 bases between. The CDR3 DNA follows: TGTGCCAGCAGTTTCGAAGCGGGGCTACCCTACGGCTACACCTTC. Its protein product is CASSFEAGLPYGYTF.

The rearrangement joins TRBV11-2 to TRBJ1-6; tentatively, D is TRBD1 (5 bases). Trimming removed 3 bases at V and 7 bases at J, with 10 bases between. This CDR3 spans 14 amino acids. In germline, CDR1 is SGHAT, CDR2 FQNNGV. DNA for the CDR3: TGTGCCAGCAGCTTCGGGCGGGGGAATTCACCCCTCCACTTT. Protein: CASSFGRGNSPLHF.

V gene TRBV27 combines with J gene TRBJ2-7; TRBD2 matches at 11 bases. This CDR3 contains 15 residues. With V trimmed by 5 bases and J by 4 bases, 7 bases remained unmatched. Per the germline V gene, CDR1 is MNHEY and CDR2 is SMNVEV (reference sequence). CDR3 bases: TGTGCCAGCAGTGGCCTCTCTAGCGGGAGGTACGAGCAGTACTTC. It translates to CASSGLSSGRYEQYF.

V is TRBV3-1 (or the pseudogene TRBV3-2) and J is TRBJ2-7; tentative D call: TRBD2 (6 bases). Germline assignment: CDR1 LGHDT and CDR2 YNNKEL (reference sequence). This CDR3 has 16 residues. Trimming left V 4 bases short and J 2 bases short, with 18 bases between. CDR3 sequence (DNA): TGTGCCAGCAGCCCGTCACCAGGGACTCTCCCCTACGAGCAGTACTTC. It is translated as CASSPSPGTLPYEQYF.

The chain is built from TRBV7-2 and TRBJ2-2, with 11 bases fitting TRBD2. This CDR3 region has 17 residues. The germline gives CDR1 SGHTA, CDR2 FQGNSA. The J segment lost 7 bases and the V segment lost 5 bases, leaving 12 bases of the junction unmatched. The CDR3 here is CASSPRTSGRRSGELFF. CDR3 DNA: TGTGCCAGCAGCCCGAGGACTAGCGGGCGCCGAAGCGGGGAGCTGTTTTTT. The full variable domain, in which reference TRBV7-2 and TRBJ2-2 provide the parts outside the CDR3, is GAGVSQSPSNKVTEKGKDVELRCDPISGHTALYWYRQSLGQGLEFLIYFQGNSAPDKSGLPSDRFSAERTGGSVSTLTIQRTQQEDSAVYLCASSPRTSGRRSGELFFGEGSRLTVL.

This clone occurred once. This sequence joins TRBV18 and TRBJ1-2, with D possibly being TRBD1 (5 bases). Germline V gene lookup returns CDR1 KGHSH and CDR2 LQKENI. V was pared by 2 bases and J by 6 bases, with 16 bases between. CDR3 size: 15 residues. CDR3 nucleotide sequence: TGTGCCAGCTCACCAAATCAGGGTGGTAGTAATGGCTACACCTTC. Its translation is CASSPNQGGSNGYTF.

In this sample, this clone turned up a few times. The V gene is TRBV19, the J gene TRBJ1-6, with 8 bases that match TRBD1. Germline V gene data show CDR1 as LNHDA and CDR2 as SQIVND (reference sequence). This CDR3 contains 14 residues. With 6 bases clipped from V and 10 bases from J, the junction kept 8 bases outside the gene matches. CDR3 DNA sequence: TGTGCCAGTAGCCCGGACAGGGTCGAATCACCCCTCCACTTT. Translating it yields CASSPDRVESPLHF. The full variable domain, with the rest looked up from reference TRBV19 and TRBJ1-6, is DGGITQSPKYLFRKEGQNVTLSCEQNLNHDAMYWYRQDPGQGLRLIYYSQIVNDFQKGDIAEGYSVSREKKESFPLTVTSAQKNPTAFYLCASSPDRVESPLHFGNGTRLTVT.

This chain uses TRBV6-5 with TRBJ1-4; TRBD1 agrees at 9 bases. Trimming cost V 2 bases and J 7 bases; bases outside gene matches: 2. This CDR3 has 14 amino acids. Germline assignment: CDR1 MNHEY and CDR2 SVGAGI. CDR3 sequence (DNA): TGTGCCAGCAGTTACGAGACAGGGGGTGAAAAACTGTTTTTT. It encodes CASSYETGGEKLFF.

This sequence joins TRBV5-1 and TRBJ1-1; 7 bases agree with TRBD1. The CDR3 has 17 residues. The trim removed 2 bases at V and 0 bases at J, leaving 10 bases unmatched. Germline CDR1 reads SGHRS; CDR2 reads YFSETQ. The CDR3 DNA follows: TGCGCCAGCAGCTTAGACTACCAGGACAGGCTGAACACTGAAGCTTTCTTT. Translating gives CASSLDYQDRLNTEAFF.

The V and J genes are TRBV4-3 and TRBJ2-7; TRBD2 is a possible D gene (5 bases). CDR3 length: 16 amino acids. Germline V gene data show CDR1 as LGHNA and CDR2 as YSLEER. Trimming pared 2 bases from V and 6 bases from J, leaving 20 bases between. The CDR3 spells CASSQSSGDAGFEQYF. CDR3 nucleotides: TGCGCCAGCAGCCAATCCTCCGGGGATGCGGGCTTCGAGCAGTACTTC.

In this sample, this clone turned up once. This rearrangement joins TRBV5-1 to TRBJ1-3; the D is unclear. V gave up 0 bases and J gave up 0 bases, with 16 bases separating them. The CDR3 is made up of 18 amino acids. Germline values: CDR1 SGHRS, CDR2 YFSETQ. CDR3 nucleotides: TGCGCCAGCAGCTTGGGCATTCGTCACGGGAGCTCTGGAAACACCATATATTTT. Amino acid sequence: CASSLGIRHGSSGNTIYF. Full variable domain (rest looked up from reference TRBV5-1 and TRBJ1-3): KAGVTQTPRYLIKTRGQQVTLSCSPISGHRSVSWYQQTPGQGLQFLFEYFSETQRNKGNFPGRFSGRQFSNSRSEMNVSTLELGDSALYLCASSLGIRHGSSGNTIYFGEGSWLTVV.

This sequence joins TRBV7-2 and TRBJ2-7, with TRBD2 matching 8 bases. This CDR3 is 15 amino acids long. Trimming took 1 base from V and 4 from J; bases not matched to a gene: 6. Per the germline V gene, CDR1 is SGHTA and CDR2 is FQGNSA. CDR3 protein: CASSLGGAGVYEQYF. The CDR3 region has the DNA TGTGCCAGCAGCTTAGGGGGAGCGGGGGTTTACGAGCAGTACTTC.

The rearrangement joins TRBV12-3 or TRBV12-4 to TRBJ2-4, with a tentative D call TRBD1 (6 bases). The length of the CDR3 is 12 residues. Trimming removed 6 bases from V and 8 bases from J, with 11 bases in between. CDR3 protein: CASRKQGDIQYF. The DNA of the CDR3 is TGTGCCAGCAGAAAACAGGGAGACATTCAGTACTTC.

V usage is TRBV2 and J usage is TRBJ1-1; the D gene is possibly TRBD1 (5 bases). CDR1 and CDR2 from the germline V gene are SNHLY and FYNNEI. CDR3 size: 14 residues. The germline V and J ends were trimmed by 2 bases and 3 bases, with 10 bases remaining between them. The CDR3 DNA is TGTGCCAGCAGTGAACCAGGGATCCACACTGAAGCTTTCTTT. Protein sequence: CASSEPGIHTEAFF.